This is a list of T cell receptor beta chains from one sample in a study of cytomegalovirus exposure and HLA in healthy donors. Sequencing used immunoSEQ multiplex PCR; TCRdb keeps in-frame clones, though not all of them. The table lists about 200,000 clones. Material: PBMCs. These receptors were obtained from a girl between 2 and 10 years old in good health and CMV-seropositive. Each CDR3 is given with its conserved first and last residue. A D gene is named only where the DNA matches it firmly.

>TRBV2|TRBD2|TRBJ2-3
TGTGCCAGCAGAGAAACTAGCGGAAAAGCAGATACGCAGTATTTT
CASRETSGKADTQYF
>TRBV27|TRBD2|TRBJ2-1
TGTGCCAGCAGTTTATCGTCCCGCGGTATATGGACTAGCGGGAGCTCCTACAATGAGCAGTTCTTC
CASSLSSRGIWTSGSSYNEQFF
>TRBV30|NA|TRBJ2-5
TGTGCCTGGACCCAAGCGGGCGGATCTTTCTACTTC
CAWTQAGGSFYF
>TRBV11-2|NA|TRBJ2-7
TGTGCCAGCAGCTTATTTTCGGGAGTTGTCTACGAGCAGTACTTC
CASSLFSGVVYEQYF
>TRBV27|NA|TRBJ2-3
TGTGCCAGCAGTGCTGCGTTAGCAGCCTTCACAGATACGCAGTATTTT
CASSAALAAFTDTQYF
>TRBV6-1|NA|TRBJ2-4
TGTGCCAGCAGTGGGACAGACAAAAACATTCAGTACTTC
CASSGTDKNIQYF
>TRBV6-6|NA|TRBJ1-1
TGTGCCAGTTCCCGCCCCGGGGGGAACACTGAAGCTTTCTTT
CASSRPGGNTEAFF
>TRBV29-1|TRBD1|TRBJ2-7
TGCAGCGGCGGACAGGGGGCCGCCTACGAGCAGTACTTC
CSGGQGAAYEQYF
>TRBV28|NA|TRBJ2-1
TGTGCCAGCAGTCCGACAGTGAACAATGAGCAGTTCTTC
CASSPTVNNEQFF
>TRBV6-6|TRBD2|TRBJ2-7
TGTGCCAGCAGCTGGAGCGGGGGCTCCTACGAGCAGTACTTC
CASSWSGGSYEQYF
>TRBV19|TRBD2|TRBJ2-1
TGTGCCAGTAGTATCGGGACTAGCGAGTTCTACTACAATGAGCAGTTCTTC
CASSIGTSEFYYNEQFF
>TRBV11-2|TRBD2|TRBJ2-3
TGTGCCAGCAGCCTAGCGGCAGATACGCAGTATTTT
CASSLAADTQYF
>TRBV7-2|NA|TRBJ2-3
TGTGCCAGCAGCCCAGAGAGGGCAGATACGCAGTATTTT
CASSPERADTQYF
>TRBV11-2|TRBD1|TRBJ2-7
TGTGCCAGCAGCTTAGCCGGGACAGGTACCTACGAGCAGTACTTC
CASSLAGTGTYEQYF
>TRBV25-1|NA|TRBJ1-1
TGTGCCAGCAGTGCTCCACAGCCAAACACTGAAGCTTTCTTT
CASSAPQPNTEAFF
>TRBV2|NA|TRBJ2-7
TGTGCCAGCAGCGCCCTTTGGGGAGTGGGTTACGAGCAGTACTTC
CASSALWGVGYEQYF
>TRBV10-3|TRBD2|TRBJ2-6
TGTGCCATCAAGCGGGAGGGCCCCTCCTCTGGGGCCAACGTCCTGACTTTC
CAIKREGPSSGANVLTF
>TRBV27|NA|TRBJ1-5
TGTGCCAGCAGTCAGGGGCCGGTCCGGTATCAGCCCCAGCATTTT
CASSQGPVRYQPQHF
>TRBV7-2|NA|TRBJ1-2
TGTGCCAGCAGTCCAGGGTTGTCAAGAGGCTACACCTTC
CASSPGLSRGYTF
>TRBV11-1|NA|TRBJ1-3
TGTGCCAGCAGCTTAGCCGCGGGCTCTGGAAACACCATATATTTT
CASSLAAGSGNTIYF
>TRBV2|NA|TRBJ2-3
TGTGCCAGCTGCCAGACTGTCGATACGCAGTATTTT
CASCQTVDTQYF
>TRBV28|NA|TRBJ2-3
TGTGCCAGCAGTTTATCACGAAAAGCGGACTGGGCAGATACGCAGTATTTT
CASSLSRKADWADTQYF
>TRBV4-1|NA|TRBJ2-7
TGCGCCAGCAGCCAAGTCATAGGGGGAGCTCACGAGCAGTACTTC
CASSQVIGGAHEQYF
>TRBV29-1|NA|TRBJ1-1
TGCAGCGTGACCACAGGGTTCGACACTGAAGCTTTCTTT
CSVTTGFDTEAFF
>TRBV28|NA|TRBJ2-5
TGTGCCAGCAGTTTTAGGGAGAGAGCTCCTTGGTGGCAGGGGATTTCGGAGACCCAGTACTTC
CASSFRERAPWWQGISETQYF
>TRBV28|TRBD1|TRBJ1-2
TGTGCCAGCAGTTTAATAGGGACAGAGGAACGTGGCTACACCTTC
CASSLIGTEERGYTF
>TRBV7-2|TRBD2|TRBJ2-1
TGTGCCAGCAGCTTAGGCCTTTGGGGATTAGCGGGAGGAGGCAATGAGCAGTTCTTC
CASSLGLWGLAGGGNEQFF
>TRBV9|NA|TRBJ1-1
TGTGCCACCGGGCAGGGGCCGAACACTGAAGCTTTCTTT
CATGQGPNTEAFF
>TRBV29-1|NA|TRBJ1-4
TGCAGCGTTTCTGAGTCCCTCTTCAATGAAAAACTGTTTTTT
CSVSESLFNEKLFF
>TRBV19|TRBD1|TRBJ2-7
TGTGCCAGTAGCCTGCGTTATTCGGGACAGGGGGGTAAAACAACCTACGAGCAGTACTTC
CASSLRYSGQGGKTTYEQYF
>TRBV28|TRBD1|TRBJ1-4
TGTGCCAGCAGTTCCGAGGACAGGGGCAGTCGTGGTCTTAATGAAAAACTGTTTTTT
CASSSEDRGSRGLNEKLFF
>TRBV7-8|TRBD1|TRBJ2-2
TGTGCCAGCAGCTTAGCAACAGGGGGCGCGAACACCGGGGAGCTGTTTTTT
CASSLATGGANTGELFF
>TRBV19|TRBD2|TRBJ2-2
TGTGCCAGTAGTATGGGGGAGGGGACCGGGGAGCTGTTTTTT
CASSMGEGTGELFF
>TRBV11-2|TRBD2|TRBJ2-3
TGTGCCAGCAGCCCAAACACGGGAGGGGCAGATACGCAGTATTTT
CASSPNTGGADTQYF
>TRBV6-5|NA|TRBJ2-1
TGTGCCAGCCATCTATTAGGTAGCGGCAATGAGCAGTTCTTC
CASHLLGSGNEQFF
>TRBV6-1|NA|TRBJ2-3
TGTGCCAGCAGCCGGGACATCACAGATACGCAGTATTTT
CASSRDITDTQYF
>TRBV6-5|NA|TRBJ1-3
TGTGCCAGCAGTTACTCGGCGGGGGCAGAAGGCACCATATATTTT
CASSYSAGAEGTIYF
>TRBV27|TRBD1|TRBJ1-2
TGTGCCAGCCGACAGGGGAATAACTATGGCTACACCTTC
CASRQGNNYGYTF
>TRBV11-2|TRBD1|TRBJ1-1
TGTGCCAGCAGCTCCGGGACAGGGTATGACACTGAAGCTTTCTTT
CASSSGTGYDTEAFF
>TRBV28|NA|TRBJ2-3
TGTGCCAGCAGTTTCCCGACTAGCACAGATACGCAGTATTTT
CASSFPTSTDTQYF
>TRBV19|TRBD1|TRBJ2-7
TGTGCCAGTAGTATAGTTGGGGGACAGGGGGCGCGGAACGAGCAGTACTTC
CASSIVGGQGARNEQYF
>TRBV7-9|NA|TRBJ2-2
TGTGCCAGCAGCACGCCTCTTGGGAGCGCGAACACCGGGGAGCTGTTTTTT
CASSTPLGSANTGELFF
>TRBV21-1|NA|TRBJ2-5
TGTGCCAGCAGCAAAAAGGGGGACAGGGGGCAAGAGACCCAGTACTTC
CASSKKGDRGQETQYF
>TRBV2|TRBD2|TRBJ2-1
TGTGCCAGCAGGGCCGGGACTAGCGGGAGGAGTGAGCAGTTCTTC
CASRAGTSGRSEQFF
>TRBV5-1|TRBD1|TRBJ2-1
TGCGCCAGCAGCTTGGCCATGGACAGGGAGCAGTTCTTC
CASSLAMDREQFF
>TRBV7-2|TRBD2|TRBJ2-2
TGTGCCAGCAGCTTAGTTAGCGGGGACACCGGGGAGCTGTTTTTT
CASSLVSGDTGELFF
>TRBV9|NA|TRBJ1-4
TGTGCCAGCAGCACGACAGGAACCGGGGCTAATGAAAAACTGTTTTTT
CASSTTGTGANEKLFF
>TRBV15|TRBD1|TRBJ2-7
TGTGCCACCAGCAGAGACGGGACAGGGATAGCCAACGAGCAGTACTTC
CATSRDGTGIANEQYF
>TRBV5-1|TRBD1|TRBJ2-7
TGCGCCAGCAGCTTGGGGGGGGACAGGATTAGCTCCTACGAGCAGTACTTC
CASSLGGDRISSYEQYF
>TRBV5-1|TRBD2|TRBJ2-1
TGCGCCAGCAGCCCTAGCGGGAAAAGGGAAAATGAGCAGTTCTTC
CASSPSGKRENEQFF
>TRBV15|NA|TRBJ1-4
TGTGCCACCACCTCGAATAGGGGCGCTGGCGAAAAACTGTTTTTT
CATTSNRGAGEKLFF
>TRBV10-1|NA|TRBJ2-1
TGCGCCAGCAGTGATTCGGAGGTGTACAATGAGCAGTTCTTC
CASSDSEVYNEQFF
>TRBV10-3|TRBD1|TRBJ2-3
TGTGCCGCCCGACAGGGTATGCCCCCAGATACGCAGTATTTT
CAARQGMPPDTQYF
>TRBV5-4|NA|TRBJ1-1
TGTGCCAGCAGCTTCGATTCAGGGGCCGCTGAAGCTTTCTTT
CASSFDSGAAEAFF
>TRBV7-2|TRBD2|TRBJ2-1
TGTGCCAGCAGCTCCGGGACTAGTAATGAGCAGTTCTTC
CASSSGTSNEQFF
>TRBV28|NA|TRBJ1-4
TGTGCCAGCAGTCATCAACAGGGATCTAATGAAAAACTGTTTTTT
CASSHQQGSNEKLFF
>TRBV10-1|TRBD2|TRBJ2-7
TGCGCCAGCAGCGCGGGACTAGCGGGGAACTACGAGCAGTACTTC
CASSAGLAGNYEQYF
>TRBV27|TRBD2|TRBJ2-3
TGTGCCAGCAGTTTGGAAGCGGGATTCGGGCAGTATTTT
CASSLEAGFGQYF
>TRBV13|TRBD1|TRBJ2-3
TGTGCCAGCAGCCCATACAGGGGACGCACAGATACGCAGTATTTT
CASSPYRGRTDTQYF
>TRBV5-8|TRBD2|TRBJ2-1
TGTGCCAGCAGCTTGGCCATTCAGGGAGGGTACAATGAGCAGTTCTTC
CASSLAIQGGYNEQFF